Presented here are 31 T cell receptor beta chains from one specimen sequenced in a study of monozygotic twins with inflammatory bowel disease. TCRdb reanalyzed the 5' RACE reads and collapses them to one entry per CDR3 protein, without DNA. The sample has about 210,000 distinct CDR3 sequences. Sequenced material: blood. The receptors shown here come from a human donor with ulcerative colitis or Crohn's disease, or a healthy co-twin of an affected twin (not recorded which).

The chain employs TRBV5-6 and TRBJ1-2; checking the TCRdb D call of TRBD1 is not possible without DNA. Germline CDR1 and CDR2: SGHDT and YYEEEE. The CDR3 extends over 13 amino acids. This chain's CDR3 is CASSSTGGRGYTF. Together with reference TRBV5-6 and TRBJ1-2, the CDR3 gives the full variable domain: DAGVTQSPTHLIKTRGQQVTLRCSPKSGHDTVSWYQQALGQGPQFIFQYYEEEERQRGNFPDRFSGHQFPNYSSELNVNALLLGDSALYLCASSSTGGRGYTFGSGTRLTVV.

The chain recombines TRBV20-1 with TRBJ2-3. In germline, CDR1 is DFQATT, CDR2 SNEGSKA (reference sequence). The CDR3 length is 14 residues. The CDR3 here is CSASAGPVTDTQYF.

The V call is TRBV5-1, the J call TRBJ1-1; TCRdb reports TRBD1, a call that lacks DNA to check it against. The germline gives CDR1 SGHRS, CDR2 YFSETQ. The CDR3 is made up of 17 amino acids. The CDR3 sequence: CASRDLMGTGRYTEAFF. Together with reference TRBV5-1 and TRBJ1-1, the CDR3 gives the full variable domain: KAGVTQTPRYLIKTRGQQVTLSCSPISGHRSVSWYQQTPGQGLQFLFEYFSETQRNKGNFPGRFSGRQFSNSRSEMNVSTLELGDSALYLCASRDLMGTGRYTEAFFGQGTRLTVV.

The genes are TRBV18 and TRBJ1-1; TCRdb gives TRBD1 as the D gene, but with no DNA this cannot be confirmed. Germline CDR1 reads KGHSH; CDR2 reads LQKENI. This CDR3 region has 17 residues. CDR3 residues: CASSPPWGTISNTEAFF.

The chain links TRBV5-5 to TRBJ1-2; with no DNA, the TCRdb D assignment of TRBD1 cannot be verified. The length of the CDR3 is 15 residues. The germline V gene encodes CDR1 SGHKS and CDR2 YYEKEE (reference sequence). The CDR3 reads CASSPSDRPNYGYTF. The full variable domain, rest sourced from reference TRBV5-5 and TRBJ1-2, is DAGVTQSPTHLIKTRGQQVTLRCSPISGHKSVSWYQQVLGQGPQFIFQYYEKEERGRGNFPDRFSARQFPNYSSELNVNALLLGDSALYLCASSPSDRPNYGYTFGSGTRLTVV.

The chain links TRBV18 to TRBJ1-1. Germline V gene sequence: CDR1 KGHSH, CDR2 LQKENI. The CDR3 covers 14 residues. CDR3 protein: CASSPRNVGSEAFF. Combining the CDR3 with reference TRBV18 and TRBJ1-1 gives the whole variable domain NAGVMQNPRHLVRRRGQEARLRCSPMKGHSHVYWYRQLPEEGLKFMVYLQKENIIDESGMPKERFSAEFPKEGPSILRIQQVVRGDSAAYFCASSPRNVGSEAFFGQGTRLTVV.

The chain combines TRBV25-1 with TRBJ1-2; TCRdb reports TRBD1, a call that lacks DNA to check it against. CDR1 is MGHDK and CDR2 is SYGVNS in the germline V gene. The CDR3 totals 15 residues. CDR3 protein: CASSAGTAGGYGYTF.

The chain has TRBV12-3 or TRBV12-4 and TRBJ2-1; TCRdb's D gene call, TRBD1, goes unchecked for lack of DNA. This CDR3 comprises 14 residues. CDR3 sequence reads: CASSFRGGNSEQFF.

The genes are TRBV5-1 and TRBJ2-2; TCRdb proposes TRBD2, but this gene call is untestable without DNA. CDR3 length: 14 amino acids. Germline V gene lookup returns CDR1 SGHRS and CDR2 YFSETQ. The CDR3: CASRGLAVTGELFF.

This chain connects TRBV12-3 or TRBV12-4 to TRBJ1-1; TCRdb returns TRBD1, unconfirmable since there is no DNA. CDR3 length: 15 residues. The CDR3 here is CASSPRQGGDTEAFF.

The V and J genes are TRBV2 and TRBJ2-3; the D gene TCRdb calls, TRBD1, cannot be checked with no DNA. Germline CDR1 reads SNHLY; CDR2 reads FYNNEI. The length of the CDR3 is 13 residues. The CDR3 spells CASRGRVTDTQYF.

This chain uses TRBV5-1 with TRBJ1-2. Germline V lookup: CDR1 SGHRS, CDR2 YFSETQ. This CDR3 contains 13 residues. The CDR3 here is CASSTSGDYGYTF. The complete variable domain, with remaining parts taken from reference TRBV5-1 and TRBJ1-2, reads KAGVTQTPRYLIKTRGQQVTLSCSPISGHRSVSWYQQTPGQGLQFLFEYFSETQRNKGNFPGRFSGRQFSNSRSEMNVSTLELGDSALYLCASSTSGDYGYTFGSGTRLTVV.

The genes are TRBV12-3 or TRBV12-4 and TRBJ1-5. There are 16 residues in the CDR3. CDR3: CASSFAGNTGNQPQHF.

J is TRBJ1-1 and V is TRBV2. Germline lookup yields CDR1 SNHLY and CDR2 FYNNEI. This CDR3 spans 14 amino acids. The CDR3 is CASQFIHPNTEAFF.

CDR3 amino acids: CASSPSYSNQPQHF. The V call is TRBV13, the J call TRBJ1-5. Germline values: CDR1 PRHDT, CDR2 FYEKMQ (reference sequence). The CDR3 is 14 residues long. The full variable domain, with the rest looked up from reference TRBV13 and TRBJ1-5, is AAGVIQSPRHLIKEKRETATLKCYPIPRHDTVYWYQQGPGQDPQFLISFYEKMQSDKGSIPDRFSAQQFSDYHSELNMSSLELGDSALYFCASSPSYSNQPQHFGDGTRLSIL.

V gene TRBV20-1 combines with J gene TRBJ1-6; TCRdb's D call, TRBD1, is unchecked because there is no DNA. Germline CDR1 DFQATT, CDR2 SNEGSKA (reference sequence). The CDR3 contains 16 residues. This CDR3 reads CSGIAHVGDTNSPLHF.

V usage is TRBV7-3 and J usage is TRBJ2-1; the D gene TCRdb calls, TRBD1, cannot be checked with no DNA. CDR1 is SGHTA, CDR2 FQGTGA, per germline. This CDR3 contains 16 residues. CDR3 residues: CASSRTEGRGYNEQFF.

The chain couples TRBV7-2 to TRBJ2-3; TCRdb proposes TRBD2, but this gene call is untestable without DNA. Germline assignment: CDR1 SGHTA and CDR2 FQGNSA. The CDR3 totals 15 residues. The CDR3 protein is CASGQQGGPTDTQYF.

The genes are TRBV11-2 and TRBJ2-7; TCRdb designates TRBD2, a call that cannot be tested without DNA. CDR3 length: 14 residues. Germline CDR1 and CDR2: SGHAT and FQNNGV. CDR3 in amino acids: CASSPRDSGFEQYF.

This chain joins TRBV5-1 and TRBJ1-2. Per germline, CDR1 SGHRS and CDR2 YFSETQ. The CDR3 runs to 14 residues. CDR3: CASSLSQGGNGYTF.

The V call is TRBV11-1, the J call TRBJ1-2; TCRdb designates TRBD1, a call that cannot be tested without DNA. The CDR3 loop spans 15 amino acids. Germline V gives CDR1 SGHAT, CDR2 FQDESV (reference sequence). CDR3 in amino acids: CASSLSGQGLYGYTF.

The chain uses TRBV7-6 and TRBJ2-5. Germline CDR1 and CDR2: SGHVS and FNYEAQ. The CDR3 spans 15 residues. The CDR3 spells CASSSGLRGQETQYF.

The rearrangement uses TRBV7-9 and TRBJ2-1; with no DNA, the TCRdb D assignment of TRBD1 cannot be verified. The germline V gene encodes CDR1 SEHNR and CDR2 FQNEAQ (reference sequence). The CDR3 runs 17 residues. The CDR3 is CASSISQGSIGSNEQFF.

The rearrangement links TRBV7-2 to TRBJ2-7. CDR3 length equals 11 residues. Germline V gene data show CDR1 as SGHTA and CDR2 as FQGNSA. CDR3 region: CASSFGWEQYF.

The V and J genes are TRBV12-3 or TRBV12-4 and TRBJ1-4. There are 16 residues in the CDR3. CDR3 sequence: CASSLLGTIGGEKLFF.

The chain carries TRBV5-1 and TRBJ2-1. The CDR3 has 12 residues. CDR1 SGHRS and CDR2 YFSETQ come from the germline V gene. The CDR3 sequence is CATSLTQNEQFF.

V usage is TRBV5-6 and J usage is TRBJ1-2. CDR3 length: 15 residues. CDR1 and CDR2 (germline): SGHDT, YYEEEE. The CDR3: CASSPAPSLTYGYTF.

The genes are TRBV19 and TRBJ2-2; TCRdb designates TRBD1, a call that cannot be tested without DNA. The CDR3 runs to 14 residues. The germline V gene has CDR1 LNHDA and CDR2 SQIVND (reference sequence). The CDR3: CASNRQGNTGELFF.

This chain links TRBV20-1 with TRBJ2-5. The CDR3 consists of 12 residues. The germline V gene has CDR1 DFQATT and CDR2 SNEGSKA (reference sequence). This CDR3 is CSARRVMETQYF.

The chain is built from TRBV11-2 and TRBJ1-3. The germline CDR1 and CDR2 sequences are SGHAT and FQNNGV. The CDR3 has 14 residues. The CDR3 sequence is CASSPVAGGNTIYF.

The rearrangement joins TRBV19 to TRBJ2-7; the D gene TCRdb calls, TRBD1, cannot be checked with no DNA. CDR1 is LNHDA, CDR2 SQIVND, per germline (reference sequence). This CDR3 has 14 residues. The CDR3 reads CASSPRGGNYEQYF.